Presented here are 21 T cell receptor beta chains from one specimen sequenced in a study of blood T cell repertoires in COVID-19. Clones were read by immunoSEQ multiplex PCR, and TCRdb kept only the in-frame ones, dropping some. The sample consists of about 280,000 clones, 82% of them appearing once. Sequencing was carried out using PBMCs or T cells enriched from blood (not recorded which). These receptors all stem from a man aged 35-49 years who had been exposed to COVID-19.

This rearrangement joins TRBV19 to TRBJ1-5; possibly TRBD1 for D (6 bases). Germline CDR1 reads LNHDA; CDR2 reads SQIVND (reference sequence). CDR3 size: 16 residues. V was shortened by 5 bases and J by 6 bases, with 20 bases between the two germline ends. CDR3 sequence: CASSLRQAMVRQPQHF. The CDR3 nucleotides are TGTGCCAGTAGTCTCCGACAGGCAATGGTTCGTCAGCCCCAGCATTTT.

This clone has only one observation. Germline is not matched at one junction end, which may reflect a read error. The rearrangement uses TRBV3-1 (or the pseudogene TRBV3-2) and TRBJ1-2; D perhaps matches TRBD1 (5 bases). This CDR3 spans 11 amino acids. Germline CDR1 reads LGHDT; CDR2 reads YNNKEL (reference sequence). The CDR3 loop reads CASSQVGVSLF. DNA for the CDR3: TGTGCCAGCAGCCAAGTAGGGGTCTCTCTGTTC.

V and J are TRBV5-1 and TRBJ1-2, with 7 bases that match TRBD1. This CDR3 spans 16 amino acids. Germline V gene sequence: CDR1 SGHRS, CDR2 YFSETQ. V was clipped by 3 bases and J by 2 bases; unmatched bases: 10. The CDR3 spells CASSWGGPGQNYGYTF. In DNA, the CDR3 is TGCGCCAGCAGCTGGGGTGGGCCGGGACAGAACTATGGCTACACCTTC.

J is TRBJ2-7 and V is TRBV11-2; D might be TRBD1 (5 bases). The length of the CDR3 is 13 residues. Germline-derived CDR1 and CDR2 are SGHAT and FQNNGV. Trimming shortened V by 5 bases and J by 6 bases, and 14 bases separated the two germline ends. CDR3: CASSPWGPIEQYF. In DNA form, the CDR3 reads TGTGCCAGCAGCCCCTGGGGCCCTATCGAGCAGTACTTC.

The CDR3 DNA is TGTGCCAGCAGTTCGGTTAGCGGGCTCTCCGAGCAGTACTTC. This gives the protein CASSSVSGLSEQYF. This chain links TRBV6-5 with TRBJ2-7, with 7 bases lining up with TRBD2. The CDR3 is 14 residues long. Germline assignment: CDR1 MNHEY and CDR2 SVGAGI. With 4 bases clipped from V and 6 bases from J, the junction kept 9 bases outside the gene matches.

The V call is TRBV19, the J call TRBJ2-1; D perhaps matches TRBD2 (6 bases). Trimming took off 8 bases at V and 7 bases at J, with 12 bases between the two ends. Germline assignment: CDR1 LNHDA and CDR2 SQIVND (reference sequence). The length of the CDR3 is 12 residues. CDR3 protein: CASGLQVNEQFF. The CDR3 DNA is TGTGCCAGTGGACTACAGGTGAATGAGCAGTTCTTC. The whole variable domain, filled in from reference TRBV19 and TRBJ2-1, reads DGGITQSPKYLFRKEGQNVTLSCEQNLNHDAMYWYRQDPGQGLRLIYYSQIVNDFQKGDIAEGYSVSREKKESFPLTVTSAQKNPTAFYLCASGLQVNEQFFGPGTRLTVL.

Here the CDR3 DNA reads TGTGCCAGTAGTAACACAGCAAATGAAAAACTGTTTTTT. Its protein is CASSNTANEKLFF. The rearrangement uses TRBV19 and TRBJ1-4; D not certain. The V end was cut by 4 bases, the J end by 5 bases, with 8 bases between. Germline V lookup: CDR1 LNHDA, CDR2 SQIVND (reference sequence). The CDR3 is 13 residues long. Full variable domain (remainder filled in from reference TRBV19 and TRBJ1-4): DGGITQSPKYLFRKEGQNVTLSCEQNLNHDAMYWYRQDPGQGLRLIYYSQIVNDFQKGDIAEGYSVSREKKESFPLTVTSAQKNPTAFYLCASSNTANEKLFFGSGTQLSVL.

The chain carries TRBV7-6 and TRBJ2-3; 12 nucleotides line up with TRBD1. V lost 2 bases and J lost 5; bases outside the gene matches: 8. Per the germline V gene, CDR1 is SGHVS and CDR2 is FNYEAQ. This CDR3 comprises 17 residues. The CDR3 reads CASSLLGGDRGQDTQYF. The CDR3 coding sequence is TGTGCCAGCAGCTTATTAGGGGGGGACAGGGGGCAAGATACGCAGTATTTT.

V gene TRBV19 combines with J gene TRBJ1-2, with D tentatively TRBD1 (5 bases). CDR1 is LNHDA and CDR2 is SQIVND in the germline V gene (reference sequence). CDR3 size: 13 residues. Trimming cost V 6 bases and J 4 bases, with 12 bases left between them. This CDR3 is CASRVDRRYGYTF. The CDR3 DNA follows: TGTGCCAGTAGGGTAGACAGACGCTATGGCTACACCTTC.

The chain couples TRBV7-9 to TRBJ2-7; 7 nucleotides agree with TRBD2. Germline CDR1 SEHNR, CDR2 FQNEAQ (reference sequence). The CDR3 has 15 residues. V shed 5 bases, J shed 6 bases, and the junction held 13 bases outside the gene matches. The CDR3 nucleotides are TGTGCCAGCAGCCCGCGGACTAGTCCGGGTGGCGAGCAGTACTTC. Translation: CASSPRTSPGGEQYF.

V usage is TRBV6-2 or TRBV6-3 and J usage is TRBJ2-3; 8 bases fit TRBD1. CDR1 and CDR2 (germline): MNHEY, SVGEGT. V gave up 5 bases and J gave up 4 bases; unmatched junction bases: 8. The CDR3 covers 15 residues. Here the CDR3 DNA reads TGTGCCAGCAGTACCACAGGGGGGTCAGCAGATACGCAGTATTTT. This codes for CASSTTGGSADTQYF.

V gene TRBV5-1 combines with J gene TRBJ2-5; 9 bases match TRBD2. The CDR3 covers 16 residues. V lost 3 bases, J lost 2 bases, and 8 bases stayed unmatched. CDR1 and CDR2 from the germline V gene are SGHRS and YFSETQ. CDR3 sequence: CASSSSGTSLQETQYF. CDR3 DNA: TGCGCCAGCAGCTCGAGCGGGACTAGCCTTCAAGAGACCCAGTACTTC.

The V gene is TRBV2, the J gene TRBJ2-7; D possibly corresponds to TRBD2 (6 bases). CDR3 size: 14 residues. The germline V gene has CDR1 SNHLY and CDR2 FYNNEI. V shed 7 bases and J shed 1 base, with 14 bases lying between them. The CDR3 DNA sequence: TGTGCCAGCATGGAGTCTAGCGATTCCTACGAGCAGTACTTC. Its translation: CASMESSDSYEQYF. Full variable domain (remainder filled in from reference TRBV2 and TRBJ2-7): EPEVTQTPSHQVTQMGQEVILRCVPISNHLYFYWYRQILGQKVEFLVSFYNNEISEKSEIFDDQFSVERPDGSNFTLKIRSTKLEDSAMYFCASMESSDSYEQYFGPGTRLTVT.

The chain recombines TRBV7-9 with TRBJ1-5; D is unresolved. The CDR3 contains 13 residues. Trimming removed 2 bases from V and 5 bases from J, with 7 bases in between. CDR1 SEHNR and CDR2 FQNEAQ come from the germline V gene (reference sequence). The CDR3 DNA is TGTGCCAGCAGCTTATCAGGTTATCAGCCCCAGCATTTT. This gives the protein CASSLSGYQPQHF.

This chain links TRBV7-8 with TRBJ2-7, with a tentative D call TRBD2 (6 bases). Germline values: CDR1 SGHVS, CDR2 FQNEAQ. This CDR3 has 13 residues. V dropped 5 bases and J dropped 3 bases, with 11 bases sitting between them. The CDR3 DNA is TGTGCCAGCAGCCTCGGGAGCCGCTACGAGCAGTACTTC. Encoded protein: CASSLGSRYEQYF.

V is TRBV7-3 and J is TRBJ1-1; D unclear. Germline assignment: CDR1 SGHTA and CDR2 FQGTGA. The CDR3 length is 16 residues. With 5 bases removed from V and 1 base from J, the gap between germline ends came to 17 bases. CDR3 DNA sequence: TGTGCCAGCAGCGGGAGGGCCCGAGGAGAGAACACTGAAGCTTTCTTT. Translation gives CASSGRARGENTEAFF.

This chain joins TRBV12-3 or TRBV12-4 and TRBJ1-6; D call uncertain. This CDR3 region has 13 residues. The V end lost 3 bases, the J end lost 12 bases, and 12 bases lay between the germline ends. The CDR3 DNA reads as TGTGCCAGCAGTTTCAGAAAGGACTTACCCCTCCACTTT. Its protein is CASSFRKDLPLHF.

This clone has only a few counts. The chain is built from TRBV25-1 and TRBJ1-1, with TRBD1 matching 11 bases. V trimming: 6 bases; J trimming: 5 bases; junction bases outside the gene matches: 14. The CDR3 contains 17 residues. Germline loops: CDR1 MGHDK, CDR2 SYGVNS. The CDR3 is CASSSGTGGGFFTEAFF. The CDR3 coding sequence is TGTGCCAGCAGCTCCGGGACAGGGGGAGGTTTTTTTACTGAAGCTTTCTTT.

The chain couples TRBV27 to TRBJ2-7; possibly TRBD2 for D (6 bases). V was cut by 6 bases and J by 2 bases, with 11 bases left in between. The CDR3 spans 13 residues. From germline, CDR1 is MNHEY and CDR2 SMNVEV (reference sequence). The CDR3 sequence is CASSRRETYEQYF. Here the CDR3 DNA reads TGTGCCAGCAGCCGGAGGGAGACCTACGAGCAGTACTTC.

CDR3 residues: CASRPGGGNTIYF. The CDR3 coding sequence is TGTGCCAGCAGGCCCGGCGGTGGAAACACCATATATTTT. The chain employs TRBV7-3 and TRBJ1-3; D call uncertain. Germline V gene lookup returns CDR1 SGHTA and CDR2 FQGTGA. CDR3 size: 13 residues. Trimming left V 6 bases short and J 3 bases short, with 9 bases between.

DNA of the CDR3: TGTGCCAGCAGCCAAGATGGTTGGGGGACAGGGGGCGGCTATGGCTACACCTTC. Translating gives CASSQDGWGTGGGYGYTF. The V and J genes are TRBV4-2 and TRBJ1-2; 12 nucleotides line up with TRBD1. This CDR3 region has 18 residues. CDR1 is LGHNA, CDR2 YNFKEQ, per germline. J gave up 4 bases and V 0 bases, and 9 bases lay outside the gene matches.